This entry features one T cell receptor beta chain sequence. Its antigen is still unknown. The sample comes from a study of cytomegalovirus exposure and HLA in healthy donors. The V gene's germline CDR1 is MDHEN and CDR2 SYDVKM. V was pared by 4 bases and J by 0 bases, with 10 bases between. The CDR3 spans 15 residues. Study outcomes and limitations: The presence/absence work took it that sequencing depth was about the same across donors. Most subjects' HLA-A and HLA-B alleles were reportedly predicted from TCR beta sequences. Within an earlier analysis, most TCR beta V segments proved productive either about 90% or about 30% of the time. It was only CMV serostatus that was available as immune exposure information.

PCR primers comprised 60 Vbeta and 13 Jbeta primers. Repertoires were generated with immunoSEQ multiplex PCR, while TCRdb's copy carries only in-frame clones and drops some. The sample has some 150,000 clones, over 70% seen once; the top ten hold 7%. The chain employs TRBV28 and TRBJ1-3; TRBD1 might be the D (6 bases). The receptor comes from a man under 40 in good health and CMV-seronegative. The sample consisted of PBMCs. The CDR3 DNA follows: TGTGCCAGCAGTTCGAGGGGGGGCTCTGGAAACACCATATATTTT. Protein product: CASSSRGGSGNTIYF.